The rows below give T cell receptor beta chains drawn from one sample of a study of T cell responses to AZD1222 COVID-19 vaccine. Clones were read by immunoSEQ multiplex PCR, and TCRdb kept only the in-frame ones, dropping some. The sample has 150,000 to 200,000 clones; 85% to 95% are singletons. Material: peripheral blood, obtained on day 0 of AZD1222 vaccination. Every receptor here comes from an adult in good health. Both conserved end residues are part of each CDR3. The order of the fields is J gene, V gene, CDR3 protein.

J: TRBJ2-3; V: TRBV19; CDR3: CATSRPSGAGTDTQYF
J: TRBJ2-2; V: TRBV29-1; CDR3: CSVELVSGELFF
J: TRBJ1-1; V: TRBV30; CDR3: CAWGGETEAFF
J: TRBJ2-7; V: TRBV4-1; CDR3: CASSRENRAPYEQYF
J: TRBJ2-3; V: TRBV7-9; CDR3: CASSVHSTDTQYF
J: TRBJ1-6; V: TRBV19; CDR3: CASSNPRRQGTNSPLHF
J: TRBJ1-1; V: TRBV5-5; CDR3: CASSFEGGMNTEAFF
J: TRBJ1-4; V: TRBV30; CDR3: CAWSAGVLGTEKLFF
J: TRBJ1-2; V: TRBV7-9; CDR3: CASSRQGTAYGYTF
J: TRBJ2-5; V: TRBV4-1; CDR3: CASSQAPLQETQYF
J: TRBJ1-1; V: TRBV6-4; CDR3: CASSDSGAGEAFF
J: TRBJ1-5; V: TRBV19; CDR3: CASSMLKLSGPTPYSNQPQHF
J: TRBJ1-2; V: TRBV15; CDR3: CATSRDRRRSYTF
J: TRBJ2-4; V: TRBV21-1; CDR3: CASSNTTPQGENIQYF
J: TRBJ2-3; V: TRBV7-2; CDR3: CASSAAGSTDTQYF
J: TRBJ2-2; V: TRBV7-6; CDR3: CASSLGGRGTGELFF
J: TRBJ1-1; V: TRBV6-5; CDR3: CASSTAMNTEAFF
J: TRBJ1-1; V: TRBV6-5; CDR3: CASSPSDRGGSEAFF
J: TRBJ1-6; V: TRBV27; CDR3: CASSPRGSYNSPLHF
J: TRBJ2-5; V: TRBV5-1; CDR3: CASSTRTSAQETQYF
J: TRBJ2-7; V: TRBV6-5; CDR3: CTTDGSYEQYF
J: TRBJ1-5; V: TRBV4-1; CDR3: CASSQEPPRGNQPQHF
J: TRBJ1-2; V: TRBV25-1; CDR3: CASSEFGGVGTYGYTF
J: TRBJ1-2; V: TRBV27; CDR3: CASRLTGQVYGYTF
J: TRBJ2-4; V: TRBV13; CDR3: CASSLRQGENIQYF
J: TRBJ1-2; V: TRBV12-3/TRBV12-4; CDR3: CASSFAGGFGYTF
J: TRBJ1-2; V: TRBV24-1; CDR3: CATSDEGYYGYTF
J: TRBJ1-1; V: TRBV6-5; CDR3: CASSKHIGTEAFF
J: TRBJ1-1; V: TRBV4-1; CDR3: CASSQGRPGHSVNTEAFF
J: TRBJ1-1; V: TRBV5-1; CDR3: CASSPTPQDAEAFF
J: TRBJ1-6; V: TRBV21-1; CDR3: CASREGRSYPSPYNSPLHF
J: TRBJ1-1; V: TRBV2; CDR3: CASSVQDLNTEAFF
J: TRBJ1-6; V: TRBV7-9; CDR3: CASSLGTASDSPLHF
J: TRBJ2-4; V: TRBV5-1; CDR3: CASSLETGGNIQYF
J: TRBJ1-1; V: TRBV5-4; CDR3: CASSLGLGNTEAFF
J: TRBJ2-5; V: TRBV6-6; CDR3: CASSYGETQYF
J: TRBJ2-2; V: TRBV5-1; CDR3: CASSRQATGGELFF
J: TRBJ1-4; V: TRBV9; CDR3: CASSVASGQVNEKLFF
J: TRBJ1-4; V: TRBV10-3; CDR3: CAVGGQGVEKLFF
J: TRBJ1-2; V: TRBV10-3; CDR3: CAISELSGGNGYTF
J: TRBJ1-2; V: TRBV5-1; CDR3: CASSADRVGGYTF
J: TRBJ1-1; V: TRBV12-3/TRBV12-4; CDR3: CASSLRGEGGAFF
J: TRBJ1-1; V: TRBV28; CDR3: CASSSRTGGEAFF
J: TRBJ1-1; V: TRBV10-3; CDR3: CAIKEGGRTEAFF
J: TRBJ1-1; V: TRBV6-1; CDR3: CASSEALDSKGKAFF
J: TRBJ1-3; V: TRBV15; CDR3: CATRDVGNTIYF